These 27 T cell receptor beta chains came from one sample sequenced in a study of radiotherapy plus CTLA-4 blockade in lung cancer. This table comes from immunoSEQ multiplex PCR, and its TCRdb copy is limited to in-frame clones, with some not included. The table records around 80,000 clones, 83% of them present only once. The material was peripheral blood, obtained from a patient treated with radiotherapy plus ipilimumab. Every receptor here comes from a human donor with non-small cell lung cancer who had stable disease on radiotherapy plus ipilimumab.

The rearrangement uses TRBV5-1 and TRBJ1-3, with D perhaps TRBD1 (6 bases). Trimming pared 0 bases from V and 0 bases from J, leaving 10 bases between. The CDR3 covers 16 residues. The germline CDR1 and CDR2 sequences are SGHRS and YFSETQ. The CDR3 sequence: CASSLGGTSSGNTIYF. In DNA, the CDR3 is TGCGCCAGCAGCTTGGGAGGGACAAGCTCTGGAAACACCATATATTTT.

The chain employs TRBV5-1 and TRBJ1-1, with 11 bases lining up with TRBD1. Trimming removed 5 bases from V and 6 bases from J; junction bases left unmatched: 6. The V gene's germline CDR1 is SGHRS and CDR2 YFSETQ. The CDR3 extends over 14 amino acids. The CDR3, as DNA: TGCGCCAGCAGGAGTCGGGACAGGGGGTCTGAAGCTTTCTTT. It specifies CASRSRDRGSEAFF.

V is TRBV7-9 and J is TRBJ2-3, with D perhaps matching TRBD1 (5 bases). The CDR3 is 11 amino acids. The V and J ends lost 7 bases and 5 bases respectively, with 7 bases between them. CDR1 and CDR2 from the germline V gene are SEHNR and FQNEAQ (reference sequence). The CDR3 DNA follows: TGTGCCAGCACGACAGTAGATACGCAGTATTTT. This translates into CASTTVDTQYF.

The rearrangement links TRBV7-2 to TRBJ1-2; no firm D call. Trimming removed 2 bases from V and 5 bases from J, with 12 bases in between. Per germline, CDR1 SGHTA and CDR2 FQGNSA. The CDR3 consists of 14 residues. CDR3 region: CASSLSPRLYGYTF. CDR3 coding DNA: TGTGCCAGCAGCTTAAGCCCGCGGCTTTATGGCTACACCTTC.

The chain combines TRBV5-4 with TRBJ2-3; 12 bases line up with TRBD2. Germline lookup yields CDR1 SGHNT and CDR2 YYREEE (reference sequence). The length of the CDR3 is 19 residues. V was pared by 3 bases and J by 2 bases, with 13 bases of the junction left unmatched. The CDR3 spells CASSSYPLTSGGYTDTQYF. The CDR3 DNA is TGTGCCAGCAGCTCCTACCCGTTGACTAGCGGGGGTTACACAGATACGCAGTATTTT.

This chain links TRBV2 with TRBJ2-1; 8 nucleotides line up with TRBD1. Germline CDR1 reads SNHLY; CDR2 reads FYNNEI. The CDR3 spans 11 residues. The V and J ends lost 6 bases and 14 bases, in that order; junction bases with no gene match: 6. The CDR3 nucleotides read TGTGCCAGCAGAGCAGGGGGCGCAAAGTTCTTC. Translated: CASRAGGAKFF.

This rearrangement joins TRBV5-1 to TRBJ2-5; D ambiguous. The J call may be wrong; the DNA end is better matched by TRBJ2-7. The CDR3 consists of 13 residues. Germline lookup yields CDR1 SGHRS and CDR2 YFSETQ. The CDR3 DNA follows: TGCGCCAGCAGCTTGGTGGGCCTCTACGAGCAGTACTTC. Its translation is CASSLVGLYEQYF.

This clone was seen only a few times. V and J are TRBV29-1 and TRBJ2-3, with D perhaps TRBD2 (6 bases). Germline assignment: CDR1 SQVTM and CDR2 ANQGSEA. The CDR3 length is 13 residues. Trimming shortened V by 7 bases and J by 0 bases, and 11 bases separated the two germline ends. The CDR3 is CSGRETSTDTQYF. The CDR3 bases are TGCAGCGGGCGGGAAACTAGCACAGATACGCAGTATTTT.

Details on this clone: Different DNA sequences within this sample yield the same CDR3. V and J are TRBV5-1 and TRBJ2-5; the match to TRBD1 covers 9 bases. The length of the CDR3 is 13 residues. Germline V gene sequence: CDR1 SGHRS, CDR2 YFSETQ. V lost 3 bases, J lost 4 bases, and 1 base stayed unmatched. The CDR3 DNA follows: TGCGCCAGCAGCTCGACAGGGGGAGAGACCCAGTACTTC. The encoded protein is CASSSTGGETQYF.

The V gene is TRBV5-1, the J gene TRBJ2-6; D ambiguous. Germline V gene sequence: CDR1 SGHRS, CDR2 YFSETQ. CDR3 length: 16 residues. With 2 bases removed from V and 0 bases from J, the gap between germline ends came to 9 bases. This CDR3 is CASSFVSPSGANVLTF. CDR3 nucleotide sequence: TGCGCCAGCAGCTTCGTGAGCCCCTCTGGGGCCAACGTCCTGACTTTC. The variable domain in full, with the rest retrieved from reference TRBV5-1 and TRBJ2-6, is KAGVTQTPRYLIKTRGQQVTLSCSPISGHRSVSWYQQTPGQGLQFLFEYFSETQRNKGNFPGRFSGRQFSNSRSEMNVSTLELGDSALYLCASSFVSPSGANVLTFGAGSRLTVL.

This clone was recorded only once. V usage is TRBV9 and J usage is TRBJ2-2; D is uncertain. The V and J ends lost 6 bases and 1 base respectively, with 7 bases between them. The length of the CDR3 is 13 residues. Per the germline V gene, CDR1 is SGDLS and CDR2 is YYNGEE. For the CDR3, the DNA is TGTGCCAGCACGGGCCTGAACACCGGGGAGCTGTTTTTT. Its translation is CASTGLNTGELFF.

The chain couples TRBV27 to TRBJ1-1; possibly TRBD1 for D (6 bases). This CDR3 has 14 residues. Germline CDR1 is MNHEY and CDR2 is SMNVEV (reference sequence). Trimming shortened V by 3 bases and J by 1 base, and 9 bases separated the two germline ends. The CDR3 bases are TGTGCCAGCAGTTTCTCGGACAGGAACACTGAAGCTTTCTTT. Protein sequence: CASSFSDRNTEAFF.

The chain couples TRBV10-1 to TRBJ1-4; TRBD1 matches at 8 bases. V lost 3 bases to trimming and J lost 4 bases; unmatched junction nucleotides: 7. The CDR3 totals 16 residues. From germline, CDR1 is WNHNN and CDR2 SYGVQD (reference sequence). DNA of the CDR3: TGCGCCAGCAGTGATCACCGGACAGGGCTTAATGAAAAACTGTTTTTT. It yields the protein CASSDHRTGLNEKLFF.

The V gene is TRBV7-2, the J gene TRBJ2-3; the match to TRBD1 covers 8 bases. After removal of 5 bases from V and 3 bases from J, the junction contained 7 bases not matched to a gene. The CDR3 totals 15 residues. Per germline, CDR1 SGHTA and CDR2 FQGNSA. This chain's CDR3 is CASSPRTGRTDTQYF. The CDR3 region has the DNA TGTGCCAGCAGCCCGAGGACAGGGAGGACAGATACGCAGTATTTT.

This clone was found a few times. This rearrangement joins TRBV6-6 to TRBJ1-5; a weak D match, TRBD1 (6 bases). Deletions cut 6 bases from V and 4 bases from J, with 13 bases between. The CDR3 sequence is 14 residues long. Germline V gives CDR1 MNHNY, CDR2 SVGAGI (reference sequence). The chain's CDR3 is CASRRGQLNQPQHF. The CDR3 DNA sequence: TGTGCCAGCAGACGGGGGCAGTTAAATCAGCCCCAGCATTTT.

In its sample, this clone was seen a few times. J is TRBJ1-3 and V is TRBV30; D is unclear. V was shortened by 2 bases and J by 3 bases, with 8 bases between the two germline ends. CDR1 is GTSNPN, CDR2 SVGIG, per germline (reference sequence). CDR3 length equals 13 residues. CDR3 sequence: CAWSLDFGNTIYF. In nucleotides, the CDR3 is TGTGCCTGGAGTTTGGATTTTGGAAACACCATATATTTT.

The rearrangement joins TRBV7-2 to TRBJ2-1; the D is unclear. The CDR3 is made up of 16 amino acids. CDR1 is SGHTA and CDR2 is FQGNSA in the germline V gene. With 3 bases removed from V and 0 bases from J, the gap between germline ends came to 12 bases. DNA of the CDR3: TGTGCCAGCAGCTTGGACGCCCCGAGCTCCTACAATGAGCAGTTCTTC. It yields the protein CASSLDAPSSYNEQFF.

DNA of the CDR3: TGTGCCAGCAGTTACCTTTCGGGGAGTAACTATGGCTACACCTTC. It encodes CASSYLSGSNYGYTF. The chain recombines TRBV6-6 with TRBJ1-2; no reliable D call. The CDR3 has 15 residues. The germline gives CDR1 MNHNY, CDR2 SVGAGI (reference sequence). The V and J ends lost 2 bases and 1 base respectively, with 11 bases between them.

The DNA for the CDR3 is TGTGCCAGCAAGCCCCTAGAGACGGGAATATATAATGAAAAACTGTTTTTT. This sequence encodes CASKPLETGIYNEKLFF. The chain combines TRBV2 with TRBJ1-4, with D uncertain. The CDR3 sequence is 17 residues long. V lost 7 bases, J lost 4 bases, and 22 bases lay in between. Germline V gene data show CDR1 as SNHLY and CDR2 as FYNNEI.

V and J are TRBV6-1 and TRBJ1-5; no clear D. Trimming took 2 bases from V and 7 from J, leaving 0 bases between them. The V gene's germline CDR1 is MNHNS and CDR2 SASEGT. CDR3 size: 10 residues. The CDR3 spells CASSEQPQHF. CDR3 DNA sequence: TGTGCCAGCAGTGAACAGCCCCAGCATTTT.

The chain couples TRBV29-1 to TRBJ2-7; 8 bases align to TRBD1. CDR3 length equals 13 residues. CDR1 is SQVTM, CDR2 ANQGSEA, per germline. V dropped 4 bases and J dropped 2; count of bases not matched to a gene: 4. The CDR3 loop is CSVVGQGPYEQYF. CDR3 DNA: TGCAGCGTTGTAGGACAGGGCCCCTACGAGCAGTACTTC.

The CDR3 DNA is TGTGCCAGCAGCCCCCCCTGGGGGAGTTCTGCAGATACGCAGTATTTT. It codes for CASSPPWGSSADTQYF. V and J are TRBV28 and TRBJ2-3, with D perhaps given as TRBD1 or TRBD2 (5 bases each). Trimming removed 6 bases from V and 4 bases from J, with 20 bases in between. CDR1 is MDHEN and CDR2 is SYDVKM in the germline V gene. CDR3 length: 16 residues.

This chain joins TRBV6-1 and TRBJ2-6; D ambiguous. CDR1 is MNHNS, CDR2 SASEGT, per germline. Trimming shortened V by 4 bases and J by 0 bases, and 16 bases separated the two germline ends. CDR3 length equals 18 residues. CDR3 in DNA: TGTGCCAGCAGTGTGCTTGTGGGCTCGCCCTCTGGGGCCAACGTCCTGACTTTC. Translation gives CASSVLVGSPSGANVLTF.

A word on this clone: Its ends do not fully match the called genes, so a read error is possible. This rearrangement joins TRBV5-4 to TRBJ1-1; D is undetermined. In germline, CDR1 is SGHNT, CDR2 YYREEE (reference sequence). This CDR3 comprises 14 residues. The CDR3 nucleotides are TGTGCCAGCAGCCCCGCCCGGTCGAACACTGAAGCTTTATTT. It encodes CASSPARSNTEALF.

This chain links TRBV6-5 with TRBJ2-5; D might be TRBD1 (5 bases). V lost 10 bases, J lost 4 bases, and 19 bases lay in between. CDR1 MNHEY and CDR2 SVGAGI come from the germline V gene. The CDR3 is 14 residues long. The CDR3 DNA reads TGTGCCACCTCAGACAGAAACTCAGGAGAGACCCAGTACTTC. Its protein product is CATSDRNSGETQYF.

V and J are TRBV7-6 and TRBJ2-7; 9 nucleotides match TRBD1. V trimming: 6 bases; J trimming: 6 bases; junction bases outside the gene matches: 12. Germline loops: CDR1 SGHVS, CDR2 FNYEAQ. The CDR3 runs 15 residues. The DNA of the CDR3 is TGTGCCAGCAGTTCTGTAGGGACAGGGAAGGGCGAGCAGTACTTC. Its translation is CASSSVGTGKGEQYF.

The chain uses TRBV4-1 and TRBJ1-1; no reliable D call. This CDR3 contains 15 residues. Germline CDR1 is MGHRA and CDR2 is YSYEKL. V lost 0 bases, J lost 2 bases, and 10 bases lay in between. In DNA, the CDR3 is TGCGCCAGCAGCCAAGATCGGGCGGGAAACACTGAAGCTTTCTTT. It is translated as CASSQDRAGNTEAFF.